This T cell receptor (beta chain) was sequenced in a study of T cells after yellow fever vaccination. Regarding the study as a whole: Although most clonotypes did not, a small share appeared in both CD4 and CD8 compartments. On re-exposure, the response was weaker but peaked faster, at day 5 versus 15.

CDR3 size: 17 residues. V gave up 6 bases and J gave up 0 bases; unmatched junction bases: 11. TCRdb fed the 5' RACE reads into MiXCR, producing one record per CDR3 protein. The sample has 250,000 to 350,000 distinct CDR3 sequences, 6.8% seen once. There are a few counts of this clonotype. Its antigen is currently unknown. This TCR came from a man younger than 30 who received the YFV17D yellow fever vaccine. The V gene is TRBV12-3 or TRBV12-4, the J gene TRBJ2-7, with 10 positions matching TRBD1. The sample in question was PBMCs, obtained about 49 days after the first yellow fever vaccination. The CDR3 DNA reads as TGTGCCAGCAGCGGGGGGACAGGGGCTTTCTCCTCCTACGAGCAGTACGTC. This codes for CASSGGTGAFSSYEQYV.